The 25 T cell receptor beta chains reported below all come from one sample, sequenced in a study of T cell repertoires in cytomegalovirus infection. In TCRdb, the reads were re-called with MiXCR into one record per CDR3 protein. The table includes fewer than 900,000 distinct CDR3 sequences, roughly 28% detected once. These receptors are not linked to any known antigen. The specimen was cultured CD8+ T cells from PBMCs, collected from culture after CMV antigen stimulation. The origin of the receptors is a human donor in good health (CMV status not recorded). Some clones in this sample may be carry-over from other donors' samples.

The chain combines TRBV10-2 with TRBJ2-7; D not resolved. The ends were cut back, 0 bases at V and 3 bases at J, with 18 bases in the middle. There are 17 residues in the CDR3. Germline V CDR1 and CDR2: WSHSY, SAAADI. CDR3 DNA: TGCGCCAGCAGTGAGTCGACTCCGCGGCCTCCCGGCTACGAGCAGTACGTC. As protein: CASSESTPRPPGYEQYV.

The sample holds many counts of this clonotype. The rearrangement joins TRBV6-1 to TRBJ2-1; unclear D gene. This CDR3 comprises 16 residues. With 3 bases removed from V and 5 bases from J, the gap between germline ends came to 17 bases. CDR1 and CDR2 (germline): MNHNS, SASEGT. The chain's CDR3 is CASSDTLRRFHNEQFF. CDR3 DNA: TGTGCCAGCAGTGATACCCTCAGGCGCTTCCACAATGAGCAGTTCTTC.

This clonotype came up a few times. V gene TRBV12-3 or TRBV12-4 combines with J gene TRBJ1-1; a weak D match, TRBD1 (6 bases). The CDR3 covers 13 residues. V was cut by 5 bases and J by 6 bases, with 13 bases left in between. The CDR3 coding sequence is TGTGCCAGCAGTCCCTTTGGGGGCTCTGAAGCTTTCTTT. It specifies CASSPFGGSEAFF.

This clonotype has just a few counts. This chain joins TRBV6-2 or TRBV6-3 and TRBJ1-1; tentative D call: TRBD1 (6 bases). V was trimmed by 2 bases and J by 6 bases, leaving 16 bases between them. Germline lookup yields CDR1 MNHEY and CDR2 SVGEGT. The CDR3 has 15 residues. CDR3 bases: TGTGCCAGCAGTTACGGCGCAGGGGTTGGAGCTGAAGCTTTCTTT. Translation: CASSYGAGVGAEAFF.

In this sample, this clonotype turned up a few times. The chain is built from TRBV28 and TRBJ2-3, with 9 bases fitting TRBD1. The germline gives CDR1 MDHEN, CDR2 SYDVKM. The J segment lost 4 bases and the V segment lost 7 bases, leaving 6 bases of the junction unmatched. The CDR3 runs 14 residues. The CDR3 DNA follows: TGTGCCAGCATGGACAGGGGACTTCCAGATACGCAGTATTTT. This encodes CASMDRGLPDTQYF.

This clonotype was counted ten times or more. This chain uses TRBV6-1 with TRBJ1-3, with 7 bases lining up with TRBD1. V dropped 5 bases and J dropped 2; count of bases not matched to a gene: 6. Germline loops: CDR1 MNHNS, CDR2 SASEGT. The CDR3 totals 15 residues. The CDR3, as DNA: TGTGCCAGCAGTCTAGACAGGGCAGCTGGAAACACCATATATTTT. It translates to CASSLDRAAGNTIYF.

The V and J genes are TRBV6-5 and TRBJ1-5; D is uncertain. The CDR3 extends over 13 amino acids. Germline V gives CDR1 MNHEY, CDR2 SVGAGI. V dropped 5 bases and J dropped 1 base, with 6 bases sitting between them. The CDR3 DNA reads TGTGCCAGCAGTAAATGGAGCAATCAGCCCCAGCATTTT. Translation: CASSKWSNQPQHF.

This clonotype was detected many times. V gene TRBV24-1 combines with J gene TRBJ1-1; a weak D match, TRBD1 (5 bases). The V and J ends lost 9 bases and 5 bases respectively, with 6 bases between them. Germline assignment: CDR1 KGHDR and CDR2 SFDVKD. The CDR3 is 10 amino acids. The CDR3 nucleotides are TGTGCCACCCGGGGGACTGAAGCTTTCTTT. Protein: CATRGTEAFF.

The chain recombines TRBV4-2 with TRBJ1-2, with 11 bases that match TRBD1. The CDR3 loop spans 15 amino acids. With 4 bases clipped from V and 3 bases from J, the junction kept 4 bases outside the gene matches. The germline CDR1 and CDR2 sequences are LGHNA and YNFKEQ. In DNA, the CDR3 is TGTGCCAGCAGCCCGGACAGGGGGCAGTACTATGGCTACACCTTC. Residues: CASSPDRGQYYGYTF.

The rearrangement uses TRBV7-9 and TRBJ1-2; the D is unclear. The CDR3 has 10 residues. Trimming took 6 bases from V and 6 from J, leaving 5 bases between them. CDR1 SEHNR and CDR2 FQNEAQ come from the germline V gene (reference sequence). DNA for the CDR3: TGTGCCAGCAGAGATGATGGCTACACCTTC. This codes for CASRDDGYTF.

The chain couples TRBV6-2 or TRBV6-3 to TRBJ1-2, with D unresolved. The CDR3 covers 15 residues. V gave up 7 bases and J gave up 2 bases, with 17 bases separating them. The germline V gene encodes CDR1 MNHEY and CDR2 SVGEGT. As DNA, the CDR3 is TGTGCCAGCAAACCCCCCGTGACGGTAAACTATGGCTACACCTTC. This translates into CASKPPVTVNYGYTF.

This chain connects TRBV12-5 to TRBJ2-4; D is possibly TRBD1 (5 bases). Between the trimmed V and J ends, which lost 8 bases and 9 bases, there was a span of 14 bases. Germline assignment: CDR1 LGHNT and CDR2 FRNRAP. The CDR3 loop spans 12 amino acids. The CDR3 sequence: CASLGAPAIQYF. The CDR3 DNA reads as TGTGCTAGTCTTGGGGCTCCAGCCATTCAGTACTTC.

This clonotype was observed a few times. CDR3: CASSRLDANTGELFF. In DNA form, the CDR3 reads TGTGCCAGCAGTCGACTGGACGCGAACACCGGGGAGCTGTTTTTT. The chain joins TRBV6-1 to TRBJ2-2; D not resolved. The V gene's germline CDR1 is MNHNS and CDR2 SASEGT. CDR3 length: 15 amino acids. V was trimmed by 5 bases and J by 0 bases, leaving 10 bases between them.

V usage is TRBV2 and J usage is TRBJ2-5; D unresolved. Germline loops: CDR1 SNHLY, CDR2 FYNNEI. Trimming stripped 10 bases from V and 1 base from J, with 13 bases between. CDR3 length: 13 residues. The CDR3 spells CATFTLPQETQYF. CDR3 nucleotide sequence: TGTGCCACCTTTACCCTACCCCAAGAGACCCAGTACTTC. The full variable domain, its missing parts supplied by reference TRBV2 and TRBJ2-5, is EPEVTQTPSHQVTQMGQEVILRCVPISNHLYFYWYRQILGQKVEFLVSFYNNEISEKSEIFDDQFSVERPDGSNFTLKIRSTKLEDSAMYFCATFTLPQETQYFGPGTRLLVL.

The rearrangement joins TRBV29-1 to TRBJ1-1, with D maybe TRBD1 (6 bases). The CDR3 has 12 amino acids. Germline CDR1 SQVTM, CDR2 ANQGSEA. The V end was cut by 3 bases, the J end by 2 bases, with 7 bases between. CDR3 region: CSVETGNTEAFF. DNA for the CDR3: TGCAGCGTTGAGACAGGAAACACTGAAGCTTTCTTT.

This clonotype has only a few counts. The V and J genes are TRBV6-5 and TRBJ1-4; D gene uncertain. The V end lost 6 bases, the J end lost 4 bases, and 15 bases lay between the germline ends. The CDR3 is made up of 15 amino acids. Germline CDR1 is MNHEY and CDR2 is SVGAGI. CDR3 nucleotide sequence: TGTGCCAGCAGCCTCAGAGTACAGCGTAATGAAAAACTGTTTTTT. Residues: CASSLRVQRNEKLFF.

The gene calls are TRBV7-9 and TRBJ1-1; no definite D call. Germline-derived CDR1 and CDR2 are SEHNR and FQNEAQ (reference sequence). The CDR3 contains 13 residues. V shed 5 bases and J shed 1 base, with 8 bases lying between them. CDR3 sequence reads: CASSPGKNTEAFF. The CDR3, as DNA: TGTGCCAGCAGCCCCGGCAAGAACACTGAAGCTTTCTTT.

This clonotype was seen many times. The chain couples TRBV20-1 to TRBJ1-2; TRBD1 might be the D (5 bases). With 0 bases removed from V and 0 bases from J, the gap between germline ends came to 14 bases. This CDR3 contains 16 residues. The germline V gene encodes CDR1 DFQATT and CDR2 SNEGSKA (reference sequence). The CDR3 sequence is CSARDLWGRPNYGYTF. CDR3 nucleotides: TGCAGTGCTAGAGATCTTTGGGGGAGGCCTAACTATGGCTACACCTTC.

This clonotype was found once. The CDR3 bases are TGTGCCAGCAGGCGGACAGGGCGCCAAGAGACCCAGTACTTC. Translated, it gives CASRRTGRQETQYF. The V gene is TRBV27, the J gene TRBJ2-5; 8 bases match TRBD1. This CDR3 has 14 amino acids. Germline trimming cut 6 bases from V and 1 base from J; bases unmatched to any gene: 4. Germline CDR1 MNHEY, CDR2 SMNVEV (reference sequence).

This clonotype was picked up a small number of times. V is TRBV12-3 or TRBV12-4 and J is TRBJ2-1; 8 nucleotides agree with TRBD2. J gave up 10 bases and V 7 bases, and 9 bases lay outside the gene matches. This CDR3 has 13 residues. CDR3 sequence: CASTLSGGEEQFF. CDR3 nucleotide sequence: TGTGCCAGCACCTTAAGCGGGGGTGAAGAGCAGTTCTTC.

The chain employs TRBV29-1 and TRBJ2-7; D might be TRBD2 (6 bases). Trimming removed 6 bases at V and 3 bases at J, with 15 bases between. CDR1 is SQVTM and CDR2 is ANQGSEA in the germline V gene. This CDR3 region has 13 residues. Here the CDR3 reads CSVASGGIYEQYF. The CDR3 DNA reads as TGCAGCGTCGCTTCTGGGGGGATCTACGAGCAGTACTTC.

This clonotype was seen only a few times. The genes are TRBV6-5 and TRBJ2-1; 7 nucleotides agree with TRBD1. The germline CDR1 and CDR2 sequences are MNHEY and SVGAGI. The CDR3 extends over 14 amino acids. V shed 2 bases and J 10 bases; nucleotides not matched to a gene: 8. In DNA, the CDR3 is TGTGCCAGCAGTTACAGGGGGCGCCTGGGGGAGCAGTTCTTC. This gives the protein CASSYRGRLGEQFF.

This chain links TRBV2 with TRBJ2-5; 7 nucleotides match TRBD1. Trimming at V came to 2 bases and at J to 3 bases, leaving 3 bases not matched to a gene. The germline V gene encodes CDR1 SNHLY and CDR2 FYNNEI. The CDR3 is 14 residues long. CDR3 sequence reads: CASSEYRGEETQYF. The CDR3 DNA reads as TGTGCCAGCAGTGAATACAGGGGAGAAGAGACCCAGTACTTC.

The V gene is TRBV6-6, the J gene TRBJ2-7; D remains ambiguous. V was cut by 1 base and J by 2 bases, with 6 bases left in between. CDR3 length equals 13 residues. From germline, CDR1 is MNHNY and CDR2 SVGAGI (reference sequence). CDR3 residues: CASSYLGTYEQYV. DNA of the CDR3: TGTGCCAGCAGTTACTTAGGAACCTACGAGCAGTACGTC.

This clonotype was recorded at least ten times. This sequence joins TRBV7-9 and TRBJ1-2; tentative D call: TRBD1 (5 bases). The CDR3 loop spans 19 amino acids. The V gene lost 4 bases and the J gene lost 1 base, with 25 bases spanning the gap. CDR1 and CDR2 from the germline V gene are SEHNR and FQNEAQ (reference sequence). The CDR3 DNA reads TGTGCCAGCAGCTACCGAGAGGGACCTACTAGACCAAATAACTATGGCTACACCTTC. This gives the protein CASSYREGPTRPNNYGYTF.